The 8 T cell receptor beta chains reported below all come from one sample, sequenced in a study of blood T cell repertoires in COVID-19 (dated by TCRdb to between 2020 and 2021). Library generation was performed with the immunoSEQ multiplex PCR assay. TCRdb took over this immuneACCESS table, retaining in-frame rearrangements with V and J assigned. Such tables are incomplete; in checked studies, under half of the missing clones stem from an unresolved V gene, and the remainder is unexplained. For this sample there are roughly 200,000 clones; over 65% appear just once. The top ten constitute 15% to 20% of the sample. Sequencing was done on a sample of peripheral blood. Source of these receptors: an older person with COVID-19, enrolled during active disease.

The CDR3 protein is CASSSSFSGRALETQYF. CDR3 sequence (DNA): TGTGCCAGCAGTTCCTCCTTTAGCGGGAGGGCCCTTGAGACCCAGTACTTC. The V call is TRBV28, the J call TRBJ2-5, with 11 bases fitting TRBD2. V dropped 4 bases and J dropped 5; count of bases not matched to a gene: 12. Per the germline V gene, CDR1 is MDHEN and CDR2 is SYDVKM. CDR3 length: 17 amino acids.

V and J are TRBV14 and TRBJ1-1; D not resolved. V was pared by 4 bases and J by 5 bases, with 14 bases between. Per germline, CDR1 SGHDN and CDR2 FVKESK. This CDR3 has 14 residues. CDR3 in amino acids: CASSPTLGRTEAFF. CDR3 DNA sequence: TGTGCCAGCAGCCCCACCCTCGGGAGAACTGAAGCTTTCTTT.

The J gene is TRBJ1-6, the V gene TRBV5-1; the match to TRBD1 covers 9 bases. CDR1 and CDR2 from the germline V gene are SGHRS and YFSETQ. The J segment lost 7 bases and the V segment lost 4 bases, leaving 3 bases of the junction unmatched. CDR3 length: 14 amino acids. The CDR3 region has the DNA TGCGCCAGCAGCCCAGGACAGGGGAATTCACCCCTCCACTTT. Its translation is CASSPGQGNSPLHF.

The V gene is TRBV6-4, the J gene TRBJ2-1; 12 positions agree with TRBD1. The CDR3 runs to 16 residues. Per the germline V gene, CDR1 is MRHNA and CDR2 is SNTAGT. V shed 4 bases, J shed 9 bases, and the junction held 10 bases outside the gene matches. The CDR3: CASSGTGTGGLGEQFF. The CDR3 DNA sequence: TGTGCCAGCAGTGGCACAGGGACAGGGGGCTTAGGTGAGCAGTTCTTC.

This sequence joins TRBV3-1 (or the pseudogene TRBV3-2) and TRBJ2-1, with D maybe TRBD1 (6 bases). Between the trimmed V and J ends, which lost 2 bases and 4 bases, there was a span of 12 bases. The length of the CDR3 is 15 residues. CDR1 and CDR2 (germline): LGHDT, YNNKEL (reference sequence). The CDR3 DNA is TGTGCCAGCAGCCAAAGGGACACGTTTTACAATGAGCAGTTCTTC. Its translation is CASSQRDTFYNEQFF.

The rearrangement uses TRBV5-5 and TRBJ1-4, with TRBD1 identical over 11 bases. This CDR3 comprises 15 residues. Germline V gene lookup returns CDR1 SGHKS and CDR2 YYEKEE (reference sequence). V shed 6 bases and J 7 bases; nucleotides not matched to a gene: 8. The CDR3 bases are TGTGCCAGCACAAAAATGGACAGGGGGCTTGAAAAACTGTTTTTT. This codes for CASTKMDRGLEKLFF.

The chain is built from TRBV7-2 and TRBJ1-5; TRBD1 matches at 7 bases. V shed 2 bases and J 6 bases; nucleotides not matched to a gene: 4. The CDR3 spans 14 residues. The germline V gene has CDR1 SGHTA and CDR2 FQGNSA. CDR3 residues: CASSLQGVGQPQHF. DNA of the CDR3: TGTGCCAGCAGCTTACAGGGGGTTGGTCAGCCCCAGCATTTT.

The chain recombines TRBV21-1 with TRBJ2-2; no DNA check was done on the table's D call, TRBD2. TRBV21-1 is reported as a pseudogene. The CDR3 runs to 17 residues. The CDR3 is CASSLELAGGYTGELFF. Written as DNA, the CDR3 is TGTGCCAGCAGCCTAGAACTAGCGGGGGGCTACACCGGGGAGCTGTTTTTT.